Sequencing of this T cell receptor beta chain was carried out in a study of beta chain features in type 1 diabetes. Points from the study as a whole: Fewer insertions but more deletions were seen at VDJ junctions in type 1 diabetes patients. Moderately but significantly shorter TCRB CDR3s were found in Type 1 diabetes patients in all four CD4+ subsets. PCR, the amplification step, might favor shorter templates, equally in patients and controls.

This clone was found a few times. Its antigen is not identified. The study reverse transcribed the entire isolated RNA, so it sequenced expressed TCRB transcripts. Clones were read by immunoSEQ multiplex PCR, and TCRdb kept only the in-frame ones, dropping some. The sample comprises roughly 28,000 clones, 56% of which are singletons, and approximately 1.5% rests with the top ten. Stem cell-like memory, regulatory, central memory and naive CD4+ cells were sorted via CD45RO/CCR7/CD25/CD127/CD95/CD27. V shed 10 bases, J shed 5 bases, and the junction held 13 bases outside the gene matches. In germline, CDR1 is ENHRY, CDR2 SYGVKD. The CDR3 length is 15 residues.

Material for sequencing was Tregs from blood. This TCR came from a woman between 18 and 30 years old with type 1 diabetes. The chain carries TRBV10-3 and TRBJ2-3; TRBD1 aligns across 9 bases. The CDR3 loop is CATLGTGGAGDTQYF. As DNA, the CDR3 is TGTGCCACCTTAGGTACAGGGGGCGCGGGAGATACGCAGTATTTT.